This T cell receptor (beta chain) was captured in a study of blood T cell repertoires in COVID-19. Study-level information: Samples taken during acute and convalescent COVID-19 were collected in the United States, Italy and Spain. PBMCs, B-cell-depleted T cells, or T cells provided the cDNA or gDNA that made up the material.

This CDR3 contains 16 residues. As originally analysed: Estimation of nucleated cell counts relied on the amplification of reference gene primers. Produced via immunoSEQ multiplex PCR; TCRdb's table is partial and in-frame only. The V and J calls and clone size were taken over from that table, and D and trimming were inferred from the DNA. The repertoire consists of around 100,000 clones, with more than 85% occurring once and the leading ten covering about 0.89%. This clone was observed once. Sequencing was done on a sample of peripheral blood. This TCR derives from a man in his 60s with acute or convalescent COVID-19. The V gene is TRBV21-1, the J gene TRBJ2-1; the D call in the table, TRBD1, was not verified against the DNA. TRBV21-1 is deemed a pseudogene. CDR3 protein: CASSKAEQGAGYEQFF. The CDR3 nucleotides read TGTGCCAGCAGCAAAGCGGAACAGGGGGCAGGATATGAGCAGTTCTTC.